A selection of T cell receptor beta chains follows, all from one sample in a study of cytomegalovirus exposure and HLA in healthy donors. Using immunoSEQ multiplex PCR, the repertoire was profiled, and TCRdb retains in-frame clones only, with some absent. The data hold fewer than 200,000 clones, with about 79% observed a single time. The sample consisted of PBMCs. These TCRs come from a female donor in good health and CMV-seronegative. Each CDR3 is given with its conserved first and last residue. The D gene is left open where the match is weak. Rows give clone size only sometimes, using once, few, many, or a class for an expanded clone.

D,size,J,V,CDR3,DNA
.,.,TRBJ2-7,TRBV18,CASSPDISYEQYF,TGTGCCAGCTCACCCGACATTTCCTACGAGCAGTACTTC
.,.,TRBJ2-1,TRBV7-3,CASSITGGYNEQFF,TGTGCCAGCAGTATCACTGGGGGGTACAATGAGCAGTTCTTC
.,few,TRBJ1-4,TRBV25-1,CASRPRAGNEKLFF,TGTGCCAGCAGGCCCAGGGCGGGGAATGAAAAACTGTTTTTT
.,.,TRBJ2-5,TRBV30,CAWSVQKTQYF,TGTGCCTGGAGTGTTCAGAAGACCCAGTACTTC
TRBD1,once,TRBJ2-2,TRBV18,CASSPTTGATNTGELFF,TGTGCCAGCTCACCAACAACAGGGGCAACGAACACCGGGGAGCTGTTTTTT
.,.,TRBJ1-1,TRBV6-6,CASSYTGRAFF,TGTGCCAGCAGTTACACGGGTCGGGCTTTCTTT
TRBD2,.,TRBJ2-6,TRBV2,CASKRSGSIGGASGANVLTF,TGTGCCAGTAAACGGAGCGGGAGCATAGGAGGGGCCTCTGGGGCCAACGTCCTGACTTTC
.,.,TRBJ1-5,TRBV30,CAWSVSGPQHF,TGTGCCTGGAGTGTCAGTGGGCCCCAGCATTTT
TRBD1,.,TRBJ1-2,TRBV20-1,CSASLDRDNTF,TGCAGTGCTAGCCTCGACAGGGATAACACCTTC
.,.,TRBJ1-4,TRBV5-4,CASSFGGTSNEKLFF,TGTGCCAGCAGCTTTGGCGGGACTTCTAATGAAAAACTGTTTTTT
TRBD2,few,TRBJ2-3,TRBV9,CASSSSGGFTDTQYF,TGTGCCAGCAGCTCCAGCGGGGGCTTCACAGATACGCAGTATTTT
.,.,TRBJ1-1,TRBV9,CASSDGRGMNTEAFF,TGTGCCAGCAGCGACGGACGGGGGATGAACACTGAAGCTTTCTTT
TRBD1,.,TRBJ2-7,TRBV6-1,CASLRTGASYEQYF,TGTGCCAGCTTGCGGACAGGAGCCTCCTACGAGCAGTACTTC
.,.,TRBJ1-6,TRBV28,CASSLGGGSPLHF,TGTGCCAGCAGTTTGGGGGGTGGTTCACCCCTCCACTTT
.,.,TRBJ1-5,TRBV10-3,CAISVGGGNQPQHF,TGTGCCATCAGTGTTGGGGGGGGCAATCAGCCCCAGCATTTT
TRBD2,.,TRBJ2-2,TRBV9,CASSAGGAAGELFF,TGTGCCAGCAGCGCGGGGGGAGCGGCCGGGGAGCTGTTTTTT
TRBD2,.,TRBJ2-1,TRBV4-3,CASSPDAGGISNEQFF,TGCGCCAGCAGCCCCGATGCGGGAGGGATTTCCAATGAGCAGTTCTTC
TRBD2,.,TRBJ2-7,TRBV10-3,CAISRTFGVPGTSGISSYEQYF,TGTGCCATCAGTCGGACATTTGGGGTACCCGGGACTAGCGGGATTAGCTCCTACGAGCAGTACTTC
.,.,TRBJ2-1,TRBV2,CASRSGGNEQFF,TGTGCCAGCAGATCCGGCGGGAATGAGCAGTTCTTC
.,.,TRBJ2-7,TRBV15,CATSRDRGTSEQYF,TGTGCCACCAGCAGAGACAGGGGAACGAGCGAGCAGTACTTC
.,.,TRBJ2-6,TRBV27,CASSQISGANVLTF,TGTGCCAGCAGTCAGATTTCTGGGGCCAACGTCCTGACTTTC
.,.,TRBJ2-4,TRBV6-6,CASSGAPYGNIQYF,TGTGCCAGCAGTGGTGCCCCGTACGGAAACATTCAGTACTTC
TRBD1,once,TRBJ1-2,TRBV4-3,CASSPENRGSGYTF,TGCGCCAGCAGCCCCGAAAACAGGGGGAGTGGCTACACCTTC
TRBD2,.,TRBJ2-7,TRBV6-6,CASRSTSGNEQYF,TGTGCCAGCAGATCGACTAGCGGCAACGAGCAGTACTTC
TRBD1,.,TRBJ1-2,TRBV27,CASSLGQGANYGYTF,TGTGCCAGCAGTCTGGGACAGGGCGCAAACTATGGCTACACCTTC
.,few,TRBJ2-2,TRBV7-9,CASSPAETANTGELFF,TGTGCCAGCAGCCCCGCCGAGACAGCGAACACCGGGGAGCTGTTTTTT
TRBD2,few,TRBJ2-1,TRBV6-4,CASSEAGAEYNEQFF,TGTGCCAGCAGTGAGGCGGGAGCAGAGTACAATGAGCAGTTCTTC
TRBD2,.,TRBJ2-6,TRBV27,CASSFQGGAGANVLTF,TGTGCCAGCAGTTTCCAGGGAGGGGCCGGGGCCAACGTCCTGACTTTC
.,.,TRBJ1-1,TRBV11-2,CASSLSSGTEAFF,TGTGCCAGCAGCTTATCTTCCGGGACAGAAGCTTTCTTT
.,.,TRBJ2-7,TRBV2,CASSPTGKLSYEQYF,TGTGCCAGCAGTCCAACAGGGAAACTCTCCTACGAGCAGTACTTC
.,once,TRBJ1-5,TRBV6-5,CASSYSTNQPQHF,TGTGCCAGCAGTTACTCGACTAATCAGCCCCAGCATTTT
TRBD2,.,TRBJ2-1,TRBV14,CASSSSGTSGYYEQFF,TGTGCCAGCAGCTCTTCCGGGACTAGCGGCTACTATGAGCAGTTCTTC
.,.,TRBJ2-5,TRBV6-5,CASGVDNQETQYF,TGTGCCAGCGGTGTAGATAACCAAGAGACCCAGTACTTC
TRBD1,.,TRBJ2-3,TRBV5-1,CASSAWDRAYTDTQYF,TGCGCCAGCAGCGCCTGGGACAGGGCCTACACAGATACGCAGTATTTT
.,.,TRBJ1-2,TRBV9,CASSPRQSNYGYTF,TGTGCCAGCAGCCCCCGACAGTCTAACTATGGCTACACCTTC
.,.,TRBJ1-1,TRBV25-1,CASSELGPNTEAFF,TGTGCCAGCAGTGAGCTGGGCCCGAACACTGAAGCTTTCTTT
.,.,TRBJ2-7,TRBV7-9,CASAPIAVYEQYF,TGTGCCAGCGCCCCGATAGCGGTCTACGAGCAGTACTTC
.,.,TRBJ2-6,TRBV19,CASRSSGANVLTF,TGTGCCAGTAGGTCTTCTGGGGCCAACGTCCTGACTTTC
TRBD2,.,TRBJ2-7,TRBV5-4,CASSLAGGRYEQYF,TGTGCCAGCAGCTTGGCGGGGGGGCGGTACGAGCAGTACTTC
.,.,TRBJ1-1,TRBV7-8,CASSSLATVVTEAFF,TGTGCCAGCAGCTCGTTGGCGACAGTCGTTACTGAAGCTTTCTTT
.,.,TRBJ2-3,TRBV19,CASSRRITGRGTDTQYF,TGTGCCAGTAGTAGGCGAATCACAGGGAGAGGGACAGATACGCAGTATTTT
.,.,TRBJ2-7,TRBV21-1,CASKGTGRRYYYEQYF,TGTGCCAGTAAGGGGACAGGGCGACGGTACTACTACGAGCAGTACTTC
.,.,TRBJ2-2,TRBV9,CASSVETGRGTGELFF,TGTGCCAGCAGCGTAGAAACGGGGAGAGGGACCGGGGAGCTGTTTTTT
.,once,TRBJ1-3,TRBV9,CASSLSPGTGNTIYF,TGTGCCAGCAGCTTGAGTCCGGGAACTGGAAACACCATATATTTT
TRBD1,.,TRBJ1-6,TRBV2,CASKMTGVSPLHF,TGTGCCAGCAAGATGACAGGGGTTTCACCCCTCCACTTT
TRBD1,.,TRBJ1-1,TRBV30,CAWSPTGPDTEAFF,TGTGCCTGGAGTCCGACAGGGCCCGACACTGAAGCTTTCTTT
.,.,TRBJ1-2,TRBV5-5,CASSLRRNYGYTF,TGTGCCAGCAGCTTACGTAGAAACTATGGCTACACCTTC
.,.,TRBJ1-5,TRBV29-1,CSVAFRQDQPQHF,TGCAGCGTTGCCTTCCGCCAGGATCAGCCCCAGCATTTT
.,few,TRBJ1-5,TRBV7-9,CASSLGAAAHNQPQHF,TGTGCCAGCAGCTTAGGGGCAGCCGCGCACAATCAGCCCCAGCATTTT
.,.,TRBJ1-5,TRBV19,CASSDATGTLINQPQHF,TGTGCCAGTAGTGACGCGACAGGCACACTGATCAATCAGCCCCAGCATTTT
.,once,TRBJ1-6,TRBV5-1,CASSPHEAQKNSPLHF,TGCGCCAGCAGCCCCCACGAGGCGCAGAAGAATTCACCCCTCCACTTT
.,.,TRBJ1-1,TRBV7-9,CASRSQVKAFF,TGTGCCAGCAGATCACAGGTTAAAGCTTTCTTT
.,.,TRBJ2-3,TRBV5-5,CASDIRGRTDTQYF,TGTGCCAGCGACATCAGGGGCCGCACAGATACGCAGTATTTT
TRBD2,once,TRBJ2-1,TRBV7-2,CASSPVGGSYNEQFF,TGTGCCAGCAGCCCCGTGGGCGGGAGTTACAATGAGCAGTTCTTC
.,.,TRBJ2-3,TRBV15,CATSRVGDIDTQYF,TGTGCCACCAGCAGAGTCGGGGATATCGATACGCAGTATTTT